This TCR beta chain was documented in a study of low-dose radiotherapy and immunotherapy resistance in tumors. Study context: A total of 13 Gy over 26 weeks was given to Cohort 2 as 1 Gy per fraction every two weeks.

TCRs were put through roughly 20 PCR cycles of amplification with Phusion. A constant-region primer and the V-primer adapter served as the primer pair. MiXCR, run by TCRdb on the reads, gives a single entry per CDR3 protein. The table has some 53,000 distinct CDR3 sequences, approximately 33% seen once; the top ten hold approximately 8%. This sample's time point: after trial treatment. Treatment specified: LDRT plus nivolumab, ipilimumab, low-dose cyclophosphamide and aspirin (RACIN trial). This CDR3 comprises 21 residues. Germline CDR1 and CDR2: MNHNS and SASEGT. The junction had 20 bases not matched to a gene; V was cut back by 5 bases and J by 0 bases. Many counts were recorded for this clonotype.

Sequences were derived from PBMCs, sampled after low-dose radiotherapy plus immunotherapy. J is TRBJ2-4 and V is TRBV6-1; 9 bases line up with TRBD1. The receptor's source is a male donor with rectosigmoid adenocarcinoma. In DNA form, the CDR3 reads TGTGCCAGCAGTTACTTAACCGGGACAGGGTTGGGATTCCTAGCCAAAAACATTCAGTACTTC. The encoded protein is CASSYLTGTGLGFLAKNIQYF.